This T cell receptor beta chain was retrieved from a study of blood T cell repertoires in COVID-19. Study as a whole: Researchers got acute and convalescent COVID-19 samples from the United States, Italy and Spain.

This CDR3 region has 17 residues. The V end was cut by 0 bases, the J end by 7 bases, with 16 bases between. Germline lookup yields CDR1 MGHRA and CDR2 YSYEKL. Per the study methods: Researchers report that nucleated cell counts were estimated from reference gene primer amplification. Only in-frame clones appear in the TCRdb table, and some are missing; sequencing was by immunoSEQ multiplex PCR. For V, J and clone size, that table is used; D and trimming come from the DNA. The sample comprises 70,000 to 95,000 clones, 86% of which are singletons, and 20% to 30% rests with the top ten. There are a few counts of this clone.

The sequence was collected from a human donor in a cohort sampled during active COVID-19. This chain connects TRBV4-1 to TRBJ1-6, with TRBD1 as a possible D gene (5 bases). Specimen: peripheral blood. The DNA of the CDR3 is TGCGCCAGCAGCCAAGAGATACAGGCAGCGAGGAATTCACCCCTCCACTTT. This translates into CASSQEIQAARNSPLHF.